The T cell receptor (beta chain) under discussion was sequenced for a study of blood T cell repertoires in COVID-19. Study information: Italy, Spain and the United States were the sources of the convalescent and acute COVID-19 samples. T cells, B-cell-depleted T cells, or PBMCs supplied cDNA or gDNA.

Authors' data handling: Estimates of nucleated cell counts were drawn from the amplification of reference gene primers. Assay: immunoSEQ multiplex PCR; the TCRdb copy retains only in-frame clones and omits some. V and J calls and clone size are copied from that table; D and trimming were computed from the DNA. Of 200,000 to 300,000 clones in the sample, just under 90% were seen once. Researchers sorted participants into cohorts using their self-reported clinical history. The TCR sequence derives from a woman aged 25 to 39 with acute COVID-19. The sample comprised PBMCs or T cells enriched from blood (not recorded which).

DNA of the CDR3: TGTGCCAGCAGTTACCGCAGGGGTACCGGGGAGCTGTTTTTT. Its translation is CASSYRRGTGELFF. The gene calls are TRBV27 and TRBJ2-2; TRBD1 might be the D (6 bases). Germline assignment: CDR1 MNHEY and CDR2 SMNVEV (reference sequence). V lost 4 bases and J 5 bases, leaving 11 bases between the germline ends. The CDR3 is made up of 14 amino acids.